The rows below give T cell receptor beta chains drawn from one sample of a study of shared clonotypes between healthy human individuals. Repertoires were generated with immunoSEQ multiplex PCR, while TCRdb's copy carries only in-frame clones and drops some. The sample lists fewer than 850,000 clones; about 96% were seen once. Material: naive CD8+ T cells sorted from blood. Receptors originate from a young man in good health. Each CDR3 is given with its conserved first and last residue. A D gene is named only where the DNA matches it firmly. Size is omitted from some rows. Given values are once, few, many or a class for expanded clones.

TRBD1	14	TRBJ1-5	TRBV7-9	NA	TGTGCCAGCAGCTTGGGACAGGGCCTTCAGCCCCAGCATTTT	CASSLGQGLQPQHF
NA	17	TRBJ2-5	TRBV7-6	NA	TGTGCCAGCAGCTTAGTAGGTACAGCGTACCAAAAAGAGACCCAGTACTTC	CASSLVGTAYQKETQYF
NA	14	TRBJ2-1	TRBV27	NA	TGTGCCAGCAGTTTAACAGGAGCCTACAATGAGCAGTTCTTC	CASSLTGAYNEQFF
NA	13	TRBJ2-7	TRBV27	NA	TGTGCCAGCAGCCGACGGTTGAGGTACGAGCAGTACTTC	CASSRRLRYEQYF
NA	13	TRBJ1-5	TRBV7-6	once	TGTGCCAGCAGCGTCGGACAGAATCAGCCCCAGCATTTT	CASSVGQNQPQHF
NA	12	TRBJ2-7	TRBV7-9	NA	TGTGCCAGCAGCCTCCAAGGAGGCGAGCAGTACTTC	CASSLQGGEQYF
TRBD2	15	TRBJ2-2	TRBV28	NA	TGTGCCAGCAGCCCGGGACTAGTAGGCGGCGGGGAGCTGTTTTTT	CASSPGLVGGGELFF
NA	17	TRBJ1-2	TRBV4-1	NA	TGCGCCAGCAGCCGACACGTCCAAGCAGGGAGTAACTATGGCTACACCTTC	CASSRHVQAGSNYGYTF
NA	14	TRBJ2-7	TRBV5-6	NA	TGTGCCAGCAGCTTGGGACGCACCTCCTACGAGCAGTACTTC	CASSLGRTSYEQYF
TRBD1	15	TRBJ1-2	TRBV2	NA	TGTGCCAGCAGTGACCGGGACAGAGCTAACTATGGCTACACCTTC	CASSDRDRANYGYTF
NA	15	TRBJ2-7	TRBV5-1	NA	TGCGCCAGCAGCTTGGCCCGGGGGGCTGGGTACGAGCAGTACTTC	CASSLARGAGYEQYF
TRBD2	18	TRBJ2-1	TRBV19	NA	TGTGCCAGTAGTCCCTACAGGACTAGCGGGAGGCTTTCGGATGAGCAGTTCTTC	CASSPYRTSGRLSDEQFF
NA	11	TRBJ2-1	TRBV20-1	NA	TGCAGTGCTAGGGTAGTGGATGAGCAGTTCTTC	CSARVVDEQFF
NA	14	TRBJ1-3	TRBV28	NA	TGTGCCAGCAGTCGAGGGGGCTCTGGAAACACCATATATTTT	CASSRGGSGNTIYF
NA	11	TRBJ2-7	TRBV10-2	NA	TGCGCCAGCAGTGAAGTACAGGAGCAGTACTTC	CASSEVQEQYF
TRBD1	16	TRBJ2-7	TRBV7-3	NA	TGTGCCAGCAGCTTAAGACAGGGGACCAGCTCCTACGAGCAGTACTTC	CASSLRQGTSSYEQYF
TRBD1	13	TRBJ1-1	TRBV10-3	NA	TGTGCCATCAGTCAAGACAGGGATGCTGAAGCTTTCTTT	CAISQDRDAEAFF
NA	13	TRBJ2-7	TRBV11-2	NA	TGTGCCAGCAGCTCTGAAGGGAGGTACGAGCAGTACTTC	CASSSEGRYEQYF
NA	16	TRBJ1-1	TRBV14	NA	TGTGCCAGCAGCCAAGTGTGGGACACTTCGAACACTGAAGCTTTCTTT	CASSQVWDTSNTEAFF
TRBD1	15	TRBJ2-7	TRBV4-2	once	TGTGCCAGCAGCCAAGAGCCTGGGACAGCCTACGAGCAGTACTTC	CASSQEPGTAYEQYF
NA	15	TRBJ2-5	TRBV11-1	NA	TGTGCCAGCAGCTTCGTCCCCTATCTAGGAGAGACCCAGTACTTC	CASSFVPYLGETQYF
TRBD1	15	TRBJ2-3	TRBV9	NA	TGTGCCAGCAGCGATGGACAGGGGCGCACAGATACGCAGTATTTT	CASSDGQGRTDTQYF
NA	19	TRBJ2-6	TRBV7-4	NA	TGTGCCAGCAGCTGGGCACCACTTCAGCTCACAAGTCGGGCCAACGTCCTGACTTTC	CASSWAPLQLTSRANVLTF
TRBD1	17	TRBJ2-2	TRBV9	NA	TGTGCCAGCAGCTATTCCGGGACAGGGGGCGGAACCGGGGAGCTGTTTTTT	CASSYSGTGGGTGELFF
NA	15	TRBJ2-2	TRBV2	NA	TGTGCCAGCAGTGACGGGCAGGGTTTAGGCGGGGAGCTGTTTTTT	CASSDGQGLGGELFF
NA	14	TRBJ1-1	TRBV29-1	NA	TGCAGCGTTGAAGCGGGGGGCCTTCGGACTGAAGCTTTCTTT	CSVEAGGLRTEAFF
NA	14	TRBJ1-1	TRBV4-1	NA	TGCGCCAGCAGCCAAGATGTTCTGAACACTGAAGCTTTCTTT	CASSQDVLNTEAFF
NA	15	TRBJ1-3	TRBV9	NA	TGTGCCAGCAGCGTTGAGGGAGAAGCTGGAAACACCATATATTTT	CASSVEGEAGNTIYF
NA	15	TRBJ2-5	TRBV6-5	once	TGTGCCAGCAGTTACACCCCATCGGGAAAAGAGACCCAGTACTTC	CASSYTPSGKETQYF
NA	13	TRBJ2-1	TRBV5-6	NA	TGTGCCAGCAGCTTGGCCGTCTACAATGAGCAGTTCTTC	CASSLAVYNEQFF
TRBD2	20	TRBJ2-2	TRBV29-1	NA	TGCAGCGTTGAAGTTCGGGGGAGAGGACTAGCGGGAGCGGGCACCGGGGAGCTGTTTTTT	CSVEVRGRGLAGAGTGELFF
NA	13	TRBJ1-2	TRBV30	once	TGTGCCTGCCACCAAGGAGCTAACTATGGCTACACCTTC	CACHQGANYGYTF
NA	14	TRBJ2-7	TRBV7-9	once	TGTGCCAGCAGCTTAATTTCTGTGGCCTACGAGCAGTACTTC	CASSLISVAYEQYF
NA	13	TRBJ2-7	TRBV6-1	NA	TGTGCCAGCAGTGTTCATCTGGTCTACGAGCAGTACTTC	CASSVHLVYEQYF
NA	15	TRBJ1-5	TRBV7-9	NA	TGTGCCAGCAGCTTAGACAGCGAGGGCAATCAGCCCCAGCATTTT	CASSLDSEGNQPQHF
TRBD1	16	TRBJ1-5	TRBV6-5	few	TGTGCCAGCAGTTCCTGGACAGGGGGTAGCAATCAGCCCCAGCATTTT	CASSSWTGGSNQPQHF
NA	15	TRBJ2-5	TRBV11-2	NA	TGTGCCAGCAGAGAGCCTGGGACACGGGGTGAGACCCAGTACTTC	CASREPGTRGETQYF
TRBD2	16	TRBJ2-7	TRBV27	NA	TGTGCCAGCAGGGGGACTAGCGGGAGGGGCCGCTACGAGCAGTACTTC	CASRGTSGRGRYEQYF
TRBD2	14	TRBJ2-1	TRBV10-1	NA	TGCGCCAGCAGTGATCTAGCGGGGTCAAATGAGCAGTTCTTC	CASSDLAGSNEQFF
NA	15	TRBJ2-3	TRBV5-5	NA	TGTGCCAGCAGCTTTGGACAGACGAGCACAGATACGCAGTATTTT	CASSFGQTSTDTQYF
NA	14	TRBJ2-2	TRBV30	NA	TGTGCCTGGAGCCCCTCGGACGGCACCGGGGAGCTGTTTTTT	CAWSPSDGTGELFF
NA	12	TRBJ2-7	TRBV10-2	NA	TGCGCCAGCAGGGACTATGGCTACGAGCAGTACTTC	CASRDYGYEQYF
NA	16	TRBJ2-7	TRBV5-4	NA	TGTGCCAGCAGCGATTCACGGGAAACAACCTCCTACGAGCAGTACTTC	CASSDSRETTSYEQYF
NA	15	TRBJ2-7	TRBV7-9	NA	TGTGCCAGCAGCCTTACGGACAGTGCCTTCTACGAGCAGTACTTC	CASSLTDSAFYEQYF
TRBD2	14	TRBJ2-7	TRBV6-5	once	TGTGCCAGCAGTTACTCAGCTAGCGGATACGAGCAGTACTTC	CASSYSASGYEQYF
TRBD1	15	TRBJ2-7	TRBV7-3	NA	TGTGCCAGCAGCTTAAGAGGGACAGGGTTCCACGAGCAGTACTTC	CASSLRGTGFHEQYF
NA	11	TRBJ2-1	TRBV11-2	NA	TGTGCCAGCAGCGGGTTTAATGAGCAGTTCTTC	CASSGFNEQFF
TRBD1	19	TRBJ1-4	TRBV11-2	NA	TGTGCCAGCAGCTTCACCCTGACAGGGAGGGTTGCAACTAATGAAAAACTGTTTTTT	CASSFTLTGRVATNEKLFF
TRBD1	12	TRBJ2-7	TRBV10-3	NA	TGCGCCACCAGGACAGGGGGGTACGAGCAGTACTTC	CATRTGGYEQYF
NA	16	TRBJ2-1	TRBV30	NA	TGTGCCTGGACCACCCTCGGGAGCGGAGGGTACAATGAGCAGTTCTTC	CAWTTLGSGGYNEQFF
NA	12	TRBJ2-3	TRBV30	NA	TGTGCCTGGACGCCTCGCGGGGATACGCAGTATTTT	CAWTPRGDTQYF
NA	14	TRBJ2-1	TRBV5-1	once	TGCGCCAGCAGCCTGGGGAGCGTCGGCAATGAGCAGTTCTTC	CASSLGSVGNEQFF
TRBD2	15	TRBJ2-7	TRBV25-1	NA	TGTGCCAGCAGTGAGGGACTAGCGGCAGCCTACGAGCAGTACTTC	CASSEGLAAAYEQYF